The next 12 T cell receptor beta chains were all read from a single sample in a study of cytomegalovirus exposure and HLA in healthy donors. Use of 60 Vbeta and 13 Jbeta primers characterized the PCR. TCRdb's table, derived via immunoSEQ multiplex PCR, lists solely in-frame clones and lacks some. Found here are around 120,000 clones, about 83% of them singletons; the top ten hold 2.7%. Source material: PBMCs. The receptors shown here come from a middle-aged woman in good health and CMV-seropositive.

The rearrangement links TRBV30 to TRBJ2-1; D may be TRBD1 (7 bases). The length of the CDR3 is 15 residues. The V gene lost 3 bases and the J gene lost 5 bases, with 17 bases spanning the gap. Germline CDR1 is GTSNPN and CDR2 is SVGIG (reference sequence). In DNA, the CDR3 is TGTGCCTGGAGCCCAGGGGGGTTACCCAACAATGAGCAGTTCTTC. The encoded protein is CAWSPGGLPNNEQFF.

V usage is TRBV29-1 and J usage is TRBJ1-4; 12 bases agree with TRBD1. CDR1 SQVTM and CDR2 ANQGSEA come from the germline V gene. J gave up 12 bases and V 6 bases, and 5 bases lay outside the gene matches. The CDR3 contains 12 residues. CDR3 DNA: TGCAGCGTGGGGACAGGGGGCCGGGAACTGTTTTTT. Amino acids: CSVGTGGRELFF.

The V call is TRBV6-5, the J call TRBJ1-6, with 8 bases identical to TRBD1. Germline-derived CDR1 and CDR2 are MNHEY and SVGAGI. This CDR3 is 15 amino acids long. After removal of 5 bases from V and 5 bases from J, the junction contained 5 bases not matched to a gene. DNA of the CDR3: TGTGCCAGCAGTGTACGACAGGGGAATAATTCACCCCTCCACTTT. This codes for CASSVRQGNNSPLHF.

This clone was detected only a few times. Written as DNA, the CDR3 is TGTGCCAGCAGTTCCTGGCGGACAGGGGTCACCGGGGAGCTGTTTTTT. Translated: CASSSWRTGVTGELFF. The rearrangement links TRBV6-5 to TRBJ2-2, with 9 bases fitting TRBD1. CDR3 length equals 16 residues. V trimming: 4 bases; J trimming: 4 bases; junction bases outside the gene matches: 7. Germline V gene sequence: CDR1 MNHEY, CDR2 SVGAGI.

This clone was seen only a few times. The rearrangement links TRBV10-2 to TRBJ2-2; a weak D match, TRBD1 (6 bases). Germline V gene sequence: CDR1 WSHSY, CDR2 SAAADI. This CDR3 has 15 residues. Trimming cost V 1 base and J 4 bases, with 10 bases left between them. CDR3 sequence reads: CASSEYWGPTGELFF. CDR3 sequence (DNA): TGCGCCAGCAGTGAGTACTGGGGGCCCACCGGGGAGCTGTTTTTT.

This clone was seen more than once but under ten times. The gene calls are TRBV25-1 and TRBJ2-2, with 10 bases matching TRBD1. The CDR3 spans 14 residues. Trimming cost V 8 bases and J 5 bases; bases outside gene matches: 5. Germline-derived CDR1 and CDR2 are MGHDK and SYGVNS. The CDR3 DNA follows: TGTGCCAGCCGGGACAGGGGTAATACCGGGGAGCTGTTTTTT. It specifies CASRDRGNTGELFF.

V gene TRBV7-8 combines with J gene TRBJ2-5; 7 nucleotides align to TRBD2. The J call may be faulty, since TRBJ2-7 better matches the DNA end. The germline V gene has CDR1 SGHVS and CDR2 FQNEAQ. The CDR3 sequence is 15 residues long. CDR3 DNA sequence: TGTGCCAGCAGCGCGACTAGCCCTTTCTCTAACGAGCAGTACTTC. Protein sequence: CASSATSPFSNEQYF.

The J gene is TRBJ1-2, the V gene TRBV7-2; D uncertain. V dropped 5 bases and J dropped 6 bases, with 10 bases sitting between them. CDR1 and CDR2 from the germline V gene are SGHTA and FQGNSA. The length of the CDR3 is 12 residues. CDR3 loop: CASSRERDGYTF. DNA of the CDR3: TGTGCCAGCAGCCGGGAGAGGGATGGCTACACCTTC.

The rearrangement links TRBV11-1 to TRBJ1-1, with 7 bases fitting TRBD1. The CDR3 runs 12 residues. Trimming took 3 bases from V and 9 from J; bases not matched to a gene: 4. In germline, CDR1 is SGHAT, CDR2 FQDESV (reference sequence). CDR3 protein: CASSFGTEKAFF. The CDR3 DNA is TGTGCCAGCAGCTTCGGGACAGAAAAAGCTTTCTTT.

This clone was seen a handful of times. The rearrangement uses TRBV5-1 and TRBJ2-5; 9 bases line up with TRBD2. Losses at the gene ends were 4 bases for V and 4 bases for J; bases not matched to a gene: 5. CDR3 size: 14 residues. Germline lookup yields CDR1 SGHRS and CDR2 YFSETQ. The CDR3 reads CASSQGLATETQYF. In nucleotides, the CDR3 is TGCGCCAGCAGCCAAGGACTAGCGACAGAGACCCAGTACTTC. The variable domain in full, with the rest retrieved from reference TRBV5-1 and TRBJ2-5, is KAGVTQTPRYLIKTRGQQVTLSCSPISGHRSVSWYQQTPGQGLQFLFEYFSETQRNKGNFPGRFSGRQFSNSRSEMNVSTLELGDSALYLCASSQGLATETQYFGPGTRLLVL.

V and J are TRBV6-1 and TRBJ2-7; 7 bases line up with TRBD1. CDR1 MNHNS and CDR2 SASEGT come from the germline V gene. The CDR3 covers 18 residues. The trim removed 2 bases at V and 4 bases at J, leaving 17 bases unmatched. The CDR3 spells CASSERPGTVGGYYEQYF. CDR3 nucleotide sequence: TGTGCCAGCAGTGAAAGGCCCGGGACAGTAGGAGGATATTACGAGCAGTACTTC.

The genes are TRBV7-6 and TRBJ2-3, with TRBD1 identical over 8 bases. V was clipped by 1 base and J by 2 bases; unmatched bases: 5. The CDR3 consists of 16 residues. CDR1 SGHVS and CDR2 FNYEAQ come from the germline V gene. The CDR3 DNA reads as TGTGCCAGCAGCTTAGGGGGCAGGGGGCTCACAGATACGCAGTATTTT. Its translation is CASSLGGRGLTDTQYF.